Shown below are 9 T cell receptor beta chains from a single sample sequenced in a study of T cells in Graves' hyperthyroidism and ophthalmopathy. RNA transcripts yielded amplified TCR beta CDR3 regions. The study used the HTBI primer set for a first-round RT-PCR of the TCR CDR3. Via MiXCR, TCRdb re-called the multiplex PCR reads, giving one row per CDR3 protein. The sample contains fewer than 400,000 distinct CDR3 sequences, 15% to 19% of which appear only once. The sequencing sample was made of blood. All receptors come from a woman under 30 with Graves' hyperthyroidism that later progressed to Graves' ophthalmopathy.

The rearrangement links TRBV4-1 to TRBJ1-5, with a possible D match to TRBD1 (5 bases). The CDR3 covers 14 residues. Germline CDR1 MGHRA, CDR2 YSYEKL. Trimming left V 2 bases short and J 3 bases short, with 8 bases between. CDR3 region: CASSQPGTNQPQHF. The CDR3 DNA is TGCGCCAGCAGCCAACCAGGGACCAATCAGCCCCAGCATTTT.

Of note for this clonotype: This may be a read error, as it is one base from a much larger clone. The gene calls are TRBV20-1 and TRBJ2-5; TRBD2 matches at 7 bases. The tail of the sequence fits TRBJ2-1 better, so the J call may be wrong. This CDR3 is built from 13 residues. Germline V gene lookup returns CDR1 DFQATT and CDR2 SNEGSKA (reference sequence). DNA for the CDR3: TGCAGTGATCGTGGGAGGGCCGGGGAGACCCAGTTCTTC. The encoded protein is CSDRGRAGETQFF.

The chain uses TRBV28 and TRBJ2-4, with D unclear. The CDR3 consists of 14 residues. In germline, CDR1 is MDHEN, CDR2 SYDVKM. The V end was cut by 6 bases, the J end by 6 bases, with 15 bases between. CDR3 loop: CASSLLRQTNIQYF. In DNA, the CDR3 is TGTGCCAGCAGCCTACTTCGGCAGACAAACATTCAGTACTTC. The variable domain in full, completed from reference TRBV28 and TRBJ2-4, reads DVKVTQSSRYLVKRTGEKVFLECVQDMDHENMFWYRQDPGLGLRLIYFSYDVKMKEKGDIPEGYSVSREKKERFSLILESASTNQTSMYLCASSLLRQTNIQYFGAGTRLSVL.

There are many counts of this clonotype. The V and J genes are TRBV27 and TRBJ2-5; 10 nucleotides align to TRBD2. The CDR3 is made up of 16 amino acids. V was pared by 5 bases and J by 1 base, with 7 bases of the junction left unmatched. CDR1 is MNHEY, CDR2 SMNVEV, per germline (reference sequence). The CDR3 sequence: CASSPLAGEGQETQYF. CDR3 nucleotide sequence: TGTGCCAGCAGTCCCCTAGCGGGAGAGGGCCAAGAGACCCAGTACTTC.

This clonotype came up a few times. The chain has TRBV28 and TRBJ2-7; D remains unclear. V lost 6 bases to trimming and J lost 3 bases, with 6 bases between them. This CDR3 region has 11 residues. Per the germline V gene, CDR1 is MDHEN and CDR2 is SYDVKM. CDR3 in amino acids: CASRMGYEQYF. CDR3 nucleotide sequence: TGTGCCAGCAGGATGGGCTACGAGCAGTACTTC.

This clonotype has more than one count but fewer than ten. The rearrangement links TRBV4-1 to TRBJ2-1; TRBD2 is a possible D gene (6 bases). The CDR3 runs 20 residues. CDR1 is MGHRA, CDR2 YSYEKL, per germline. V was pared by 2 bases and J by 2 bases, with 25 bases between. The CDR3 reads CASSQLLELSSDLTYNEQFF. The CDR3 bases are TGCGCCAGCAGCCAATTACTCGAATTGTCTAGCGACCTAACCTACAATGAGCAGTTCTTC.

With regard to this clonotype: A much bigger clone sits one base away, suggesting this may be a read error. This chain uses TRBV12-5 with TRBJ1-1, with a tentative D call TRBD1 (5 bases). This CDR3 spans 15 amino acids. Per germline, CDR1 LGHNT and CDR2 FRNRAP. V lost 5 bases and J 3 bases, leaving 16 bases between the germline ends. The CDR3 bases are TGTGCTAGTGGTCCAAACGGGGGTGTGGACACTGAAGCTTTCTTT. Translating it yields CASGPNGGVDTEAFF.

This clonotype was observed at least ten times. J is TRBJ2-5 and V is TRBV28, with D tentatively TRBD1 (5 bases). The CDR3 is 15 residues long. V gave up 2 bases and J gave up 3 bases, with 13 bases separating them. The V gene's germline CDR1 is MDHEN and CDR2 SYDVKM. The CDR3 protein is CASSLGQINKETQYF. CDR3 bases: TGTGCCAGCAGTTTAGGACAAATCAATAAAGAGACCCAGTACTTC.

This clonotype was observed many times. The chain links TRBV6-6 to TRBJ2-7; 9 bases map to TRBD2. Germline values: CDR1 MNHNY, CDR2 SVGAGI (reference sequence). Losses at the gene ends were 2 bases for V and 3 bases for J; bases not matched to a gene: 8. The CDR3 runs to 16 residues. CDR3 region: CASSYPTLAGIYEQYF. In DNA form, the CDR3 reads TGTGCCAGCAGTTACCCCACCCTAGCGGGAATCTACGAGCAGTACTTC.